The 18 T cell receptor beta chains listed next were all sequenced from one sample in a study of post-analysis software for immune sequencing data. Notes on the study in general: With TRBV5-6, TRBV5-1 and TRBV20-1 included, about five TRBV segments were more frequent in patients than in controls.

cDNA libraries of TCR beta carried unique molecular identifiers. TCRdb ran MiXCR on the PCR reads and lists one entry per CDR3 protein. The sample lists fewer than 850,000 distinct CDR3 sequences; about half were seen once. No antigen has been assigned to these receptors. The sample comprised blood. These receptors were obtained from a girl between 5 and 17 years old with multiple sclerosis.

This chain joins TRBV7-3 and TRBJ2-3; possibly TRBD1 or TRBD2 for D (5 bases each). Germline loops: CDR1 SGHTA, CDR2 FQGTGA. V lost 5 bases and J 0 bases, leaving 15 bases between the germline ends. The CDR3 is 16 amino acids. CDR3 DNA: TGTGCCAGCAGCGACGATAGGGACGGGAGCACAGATACGCAGTATTTT. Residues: CASSDDRDGSTDTQYF.

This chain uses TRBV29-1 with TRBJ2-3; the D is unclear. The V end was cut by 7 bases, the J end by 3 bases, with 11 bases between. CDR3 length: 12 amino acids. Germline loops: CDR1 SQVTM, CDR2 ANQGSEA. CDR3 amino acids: CSAQESTDTQYF. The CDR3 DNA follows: TGCAGCGCCCAGGAGAGTACAGATACGCAGTATTTT.

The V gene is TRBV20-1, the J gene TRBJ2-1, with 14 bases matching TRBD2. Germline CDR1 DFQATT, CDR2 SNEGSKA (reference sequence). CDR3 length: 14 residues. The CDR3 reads CRGLAGASYNEQFF. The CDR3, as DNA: TGCAGGGGACTAGCGGGAGCCTCCTACAATGAGCAGTTCTTC.

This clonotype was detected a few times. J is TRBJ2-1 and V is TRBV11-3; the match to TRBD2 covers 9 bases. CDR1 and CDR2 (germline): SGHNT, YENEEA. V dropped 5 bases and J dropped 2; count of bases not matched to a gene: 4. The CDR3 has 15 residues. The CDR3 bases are TGTGCCAGCAGCGGGCGACTAGCGGCCTACAATGAGCAGTTCTTC. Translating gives CASSGRLAAYNEQFF.

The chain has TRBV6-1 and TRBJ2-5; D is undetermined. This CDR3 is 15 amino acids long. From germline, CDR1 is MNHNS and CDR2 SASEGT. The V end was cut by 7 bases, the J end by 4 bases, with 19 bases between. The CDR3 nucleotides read TGTGCCAGCATTGACGGGCTTCCTAGGGCAGAGACCCAGTACTTC. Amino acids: CASIDGLPRAETQYF.

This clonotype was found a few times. CDR3 sequence reads: CSASSIMGLAGGGSYEQYF. CDR3 DNA: TGCAGTGCTAGCAGCATCATGGGACTAGCGGGAGGTGGATCCTACGAGCAGTACTTC. The chain uses TRBV20-1 and TRBJ2-7, with 15 bases fitting TRBD2. Losses at the gene ends were 3 bases for V and 1 base for J; bases not matched to a gene: 13. The CDR3 totals 19 residues. CDR1 and CDR2 from the germline V gene are DFQATT and SNEGSKA (reference sequence).

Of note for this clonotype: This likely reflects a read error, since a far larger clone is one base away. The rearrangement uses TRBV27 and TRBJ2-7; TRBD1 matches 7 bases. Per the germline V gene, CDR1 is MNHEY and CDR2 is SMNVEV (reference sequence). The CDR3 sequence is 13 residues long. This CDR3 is CASSRDSSYEQDF. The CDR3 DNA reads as TGTGCCAGCAGTCGGGACAGCTCCTACGAGCAGGACTTC.

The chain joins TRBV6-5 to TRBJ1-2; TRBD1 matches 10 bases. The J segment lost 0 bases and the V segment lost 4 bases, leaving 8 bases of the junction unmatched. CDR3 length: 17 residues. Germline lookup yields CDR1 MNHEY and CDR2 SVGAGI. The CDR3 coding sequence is TGTGCCAGCAGTTGGGGGACAGGGGACGACCCTAACTATGGCTACACCTTC. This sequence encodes CASSWGTGDDPNYGYTF.

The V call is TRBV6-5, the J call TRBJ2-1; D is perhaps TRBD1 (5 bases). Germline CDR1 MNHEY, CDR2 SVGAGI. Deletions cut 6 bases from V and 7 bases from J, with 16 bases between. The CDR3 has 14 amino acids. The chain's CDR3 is CASSPGFYRNEQFF. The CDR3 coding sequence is TGTGCCAGCAGCCCAGGGTTCTACCGGAATGAGCAGTTCTTC.

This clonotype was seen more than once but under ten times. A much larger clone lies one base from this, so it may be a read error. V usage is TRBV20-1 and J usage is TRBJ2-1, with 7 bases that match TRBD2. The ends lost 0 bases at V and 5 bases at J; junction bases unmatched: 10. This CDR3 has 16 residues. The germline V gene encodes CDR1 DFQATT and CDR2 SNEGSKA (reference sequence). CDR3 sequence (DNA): TGCAGTGCTAGAGATTTGGGGAGGGCCGTCGACAATGAGCAGTTCTTC. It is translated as CSARDLGRAVDNEQFF.

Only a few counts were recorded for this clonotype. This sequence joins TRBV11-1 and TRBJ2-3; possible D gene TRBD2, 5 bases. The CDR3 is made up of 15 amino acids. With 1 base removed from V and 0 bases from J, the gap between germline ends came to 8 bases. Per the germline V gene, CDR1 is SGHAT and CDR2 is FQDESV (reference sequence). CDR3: CASSLVPGSTDTQYF. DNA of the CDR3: TGTGCCAGCAGCTTAGTCCCGGGAAGCACAGATACGCAGTATTTT.

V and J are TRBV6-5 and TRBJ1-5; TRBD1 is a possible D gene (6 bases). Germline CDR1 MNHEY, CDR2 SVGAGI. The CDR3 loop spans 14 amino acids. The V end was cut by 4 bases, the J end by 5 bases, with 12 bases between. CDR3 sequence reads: CASSWTEDYQPQHF. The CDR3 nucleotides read TGTGCCAGCAGTTGGACAGAAGATTATCAGCCCCAGCATTTT.

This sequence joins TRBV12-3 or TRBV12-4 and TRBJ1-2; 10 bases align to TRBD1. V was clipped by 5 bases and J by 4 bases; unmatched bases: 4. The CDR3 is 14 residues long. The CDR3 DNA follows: TGTGCCAGCAGTCCGGGACAGGGGTTCTATGGCTACACCTTC. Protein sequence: CASSPGQGFYGYTF.

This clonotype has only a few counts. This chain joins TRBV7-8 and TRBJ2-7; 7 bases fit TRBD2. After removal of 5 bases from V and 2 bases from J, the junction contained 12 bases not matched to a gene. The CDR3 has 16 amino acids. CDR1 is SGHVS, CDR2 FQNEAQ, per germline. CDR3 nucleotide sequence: TGTGCCAGCAGCCGGCGGTCCGGGACTATCACCTACGAGCAGTACTTC. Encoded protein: CASSRRSGTITYEQYF.

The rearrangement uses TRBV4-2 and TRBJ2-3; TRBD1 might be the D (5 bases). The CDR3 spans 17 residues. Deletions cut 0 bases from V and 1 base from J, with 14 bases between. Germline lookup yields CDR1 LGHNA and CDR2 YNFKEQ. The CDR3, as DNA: TGTGCCAGCAGCCAAGAATCCCACAGGTCGGGCACAGATACGCAGTATTTT. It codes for CASSQESHRSGTDTQYF.

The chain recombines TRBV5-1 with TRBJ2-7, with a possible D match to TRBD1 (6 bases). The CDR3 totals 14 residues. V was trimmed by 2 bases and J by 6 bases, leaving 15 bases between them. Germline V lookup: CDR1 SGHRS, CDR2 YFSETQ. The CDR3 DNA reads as TGCGCCAGCAGCTTTATCAGGGGCTCTGGCGAGCAGTACTTC. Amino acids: CASSFIRGSGEQYF.

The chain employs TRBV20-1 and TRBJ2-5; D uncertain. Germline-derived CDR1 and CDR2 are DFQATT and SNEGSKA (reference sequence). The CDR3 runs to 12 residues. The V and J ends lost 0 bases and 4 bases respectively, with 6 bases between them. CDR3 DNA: TGCAGTGCTAGAGATGCGTCAGAGACCCAGTACTTC. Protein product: CSARDASETQYF.

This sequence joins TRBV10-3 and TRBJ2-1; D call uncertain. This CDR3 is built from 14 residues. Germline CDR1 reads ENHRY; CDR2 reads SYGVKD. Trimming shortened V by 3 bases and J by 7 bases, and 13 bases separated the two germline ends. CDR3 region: CAISEPSERNEQFF. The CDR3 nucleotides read TGTGCCATCAGTGAACCCTCCGAACGGAATGAGCAGTTCTTC.